The next 17 T cell receptor beta chains were all read from a single sample in a study of cytomegalovirus exposure and HLA in healthy donors. Vbeta (60) and Jbeta (13) primers were used in the PCR. TCRdb's table, derived via immunoSEQ multiplex PCR, lists solely in-frame clones and lacks some. Among roughly 97,000 clones, around 73% were seen once, and the ten largest hold 1.5% to 2%. The source material was PBMCs. The receptors here all came from a woman between 35 and 50 years old in good health and CMV-seronegative.

The gene calls are TRBV5-6 and TRBJ2-7, with D maybe TRBD2 (5 bases). The CDR3 runs 15 residues. CDR1 and CDR2 from the germline V gene are SGHDT and YYEEEE. Trimming took 3 bases from V and 9 from J, leaving 22 bases between them. The DNA of the CDR3 is TGTGCCAGCAGCTGGGGAACGGGCGGGTCGGCAGGGCAGTACTTC. Translated, it gives CASSWGTGGSAGQYF.

The V gene is TRBV6-6, the J gene TRBJ2-5, with 8 bases identical to TRBD1. V dropped 0 bases and J dropped 6; count of bases not matched to a gene: 3. Germline V gene data show CDR1 as MNHNY and CDR2 as SVGAGI (reference sequence). The CDR3 covers 14 residues. CDR3 nucleotides: TGTGCCAGCAGTTACTCAGGCAGGGGGCAGACCCAGTACTTC. Protein product: CASSYSGRGQTQYF.

The CDR3 DNA reads as TGTGCCAGTAATAGGGACAGAAAAAGTAATTCACCCCTCCACTTT. Translation gives CASNRDRKSNSPLHF. The chain couples TRBV19 to TRBJ1-6, with 7 bases identical to TRBD1. V dropped 7 bases and J dropped 6; count of bases not matched to a gene: 9. Germline-derived CDR1 and CDR2 are LNHDA and SQIVND (reference sequence). The CDR3 runs to 15 residues. The whole variable domain, filled in from reference TRBV19 and TRBJ1-6, reads DGGITQSPKYLFRKEGQNVTLSCEQNLNHDAMYWYRQDPGQGLRLIYYSQIVNDFQKGDIAEGYSVSREKKESFPLTVTSAQKNPTAFYLCASNRDRKSNSPLHFGNGTRLTVT.

This clone was detected a few times. The rearrangement uses TRBV18 and TRBJ2-5, with D possibly TRBD1 on 5 matching bases. The CDR3 spans 13 residues. V lost 5 bases and J 1 base, leaving 8 bases between the germline ends. CDR1 and CDR2 (germline): KGHSH, LQKENI. CDR3: CASSSTVQETQYF. CDR3 in DNA: TGTGCCAGCTCATCGACAGTCCAAGAGACCCAGTACTTC.

The CDR3 DNA follows: TGTGCCAGCAGCCCCGACTCTAACTATGGCTACACCTTC. This codes for CASSPDSNYGYTF. The chain links TRBV14 to TRBJ1-2, with D hard to call. Germline values: CDR1 SGHDN, CDR2 FVKESK. CDR3 size: 13 residues. The V and J ends lost 4 bases and 0 bases respectively, with 6 bases between them.

This sequence joins TRBV27 and TRBJ2-7, with a tentative D call TRBD1 (5 bases). Trimming removed 2 bases at V and 4 bases at J, with 18 bases between. Germline lookup yields CDR1 MNHEY and CDR2 SMNVEV (reference sequence). The CDR3 spans 16 residues. CDR3 amino acids: CASSLRGPPGPYEQYF. The CDR3 DNA sequence: TGTGCCAGCAGTTTAAGGGGTCCCCCCGGTCCATACGAGCAGTACTTC.

The rearrangement uses TRBV5-6 and TRBJ2-5, with 9 bases aligning to TRBD1. This CDR3 comprises 15 residues. The germline CDR1 and CDR2 sequences are SGHDT and YYEEEE. V was pared by 5 bases and J by 3 bases, with 8 bases of the junction left unmatched. CDR3 sequence: CASSPGQGREETQYF. DNA of the CDR3: TGTGCCAGCAGTCCCGGACAGGGGAGAGAAGAGACCCAGTACTTC.

The genes are TRBV19 and TRBJ2-5, with 9 positions matching TRBD1. Germline loops: CDR1 LNHDA, CDR2 SQIVND (reference sequence). The CDR3 is 15 residues long. J was trimmed by 6 bases and V by 3 bases; bases with no gene match: 8. The CDR3 protein is CASSIRDRAGKTQYF. The CDR3 nucleotides are TGTGCCAGTAGTATCCGGGACAGGGCTGGGAAGACCCAGTACTTC.

V is TRBV19 and J is TRBJ2-7, with a tentative D call TRBD1 (5 bases). The CDR3 is made up of 17 amino acids. Germline CDR1 is LNHDA and CDR2 is SQIVND (reference sequence). Trimming removed 3 bases from V and 0 bases from J, with 18 bases in between. DNA of the CDR3: TGTGCCAGTAGTATCCTATTTAGGGGTCCGAGCTCCTACGAGCAGTACTTC. It encodes CASSILFRGPSSYEQYF.

The chain is built from TRBV19 and TRBJ2-1; 9 bases agree with TRBD1. Germline-derived CDR1 and CDR2 are LNHDA and SQIVND (reference sequence). This CDR3 spans 14 amino acids. The trim removed 8 bases at V and 3 bases at J, leaving 5 bases unmatched. The CDR3 reads CASLGTGYYNEQFF. For the CDR3, the DNA is TGTGCCAGTCTCGGGACAGGGTACTACAATGAGCAGTTCTTC.

The rearrangement uses TRBV4-1 and TRBJ2-3; 12 bases align to TRBD2. V shed 3 bases, J shed 7 bases, and the junction held 11 bases outside the gene matches. The germline V gene has CDR1 MGHRA and CDR2 YSYEKL. The CDR3 extends over 17 amino acids. As DNA, the CDR3 is TGCGCCAGCAGCCATCTCGTGACTAGCGGGAGTGAAAATACGCAGTATTTT. Translating gives CASSHLVTSGSENTQYF.

V is TRBV4-3 and J is TRBJ1-1; TRBD1 matches at 11 bases. Trimming took 4 bases from V and 0 from J; bases not matched to a gene: 7. The CDR3 has 17 residues. The germline gives CDR1 LGHNA, CDR2 YSLEER. The CDR3 spells CASSPGQGAQLNTEAFF. For the CDR3, the DNA is TGCGCCAGCAGCCCTGGACAGGGGGCCCAATTGAACACTGAAGCTTTCTTT.

The chain is built from TRBV7-2 and TRBJ1-5; perhaps TRBD1 as D (6 bases). Germline CDR1 is SGHTA and CDR2 is FQGNSA. The CDR3 spans 15 residues. Between the trimmed V and J ends, which lost 1 base and 3 bases, there was a span of 10 bases. The DNA for the CDR3 is TGTGCCAGCAGCTTAGGGGGGGGCCTCAATCAGCCCCAGCATTTT. Translated: CASSLGGGLNQPQHF.

This clone is a singleton in its sample. V gene TRBV14 combines with J gene TRBJ2-3; D gene uncertain. Trimming shortened V by 4 bases and J by 2 bases, and 22 bases separated the two germline ends. The germline CDR1 and CDR2 sequences are SGHDN and FVKESK. This CDR3 comprises 18 residues. CDR3 protein: CASSLLTTVRGITDTQYF. CDR3 DNA: TGTGCCAGCAGCCTCCTAACTACGGTTAGAGGTATCACAGATACGCAGTATTTT. The variable domain in full, completed from reference TRBV14 and TRBJ2-3, reads EAGVTQFPSHSVIEKGQTVTLRCDPISGHDNLYWYRRVMGKEIKFLLHFVKESKQDESGMPNNRFLAERTGGTYSTLKVQPAELEDSGVYFCASSLLTTVRGITDTQYFGPGTRLTVL.

The chain uses TRBV11-3 and TRBJ2-1, with 14 bases lining up with TRBD2. Germline CDR1 is SGHNT and CDR2 is YENEEA. J lost 9 bases, V lost 6 bases, and 4 bases had no gene match. The CDR3 is 14 residues long. The CDR3 DNA follows: TGTGCCAGCAGTTCCGGGACTAGCGGGAGTGAGCAGTTCTTC. Protein product: CASSSGTSGSEQFF.

V and J are TRBV6-1 and TRBJ1-2, with TRBD1 matching over 9 bases. The CDR3 has 12 residues. Losses at the gene ends were 10 bases for V and 4 bases for J; bases not matched to a gene: 4. Germline V gene sequence: CDR1 MNHNS, CDR2 SASEGT. The CDR3 region has the DNA TGTGCCACCACGACAGGGGGCTATGGCTACACCTTC. This codes for CATTTGGYGYTF.

The chain has TRBV5-4 and TRBJ2-1; D might be TRBD2 (6 bases). Germline loops: CDR1 SGHNT, CDR2 YYREEE (reference sequence). Trimming removed 0 bases from V and 2 bases from J, with 15 bases in between. The CDR3 contains 17 residues. The CDR3 here is CASSLAGSIAAYNEQFF. As DNA, the CDR3 is TGTGCCAGCAGCTTGGCCGGTAGCATAGCGGCCTACAATGAGCAGTTCTTC. Based on the CDR3 plus reference TRBV5-4 and TRBJ2-1, the full variable domain is ETGVTQSPTHLIKTRGQQVTLRCSSQSGHNTVSWYQQALGQGPQFIFQYYREEENGRGNFPPRFSGLQFPNYSSELNVNALELDDSALYLCASSLAGSIAAYNEQFFGPGTRLTVL.